This T cell receptor beta chain was sequenced for a study of early T cells in non-severe SARS-CoV-2 infection. In the library, individual cDNA molecules carried attached unique molecular identifiers. Using its own MiXCR run on the 5' RACE reads, TCRdb lists one record per CDR3 protein. The data show around 44,000 distinct CDR3 sequences, more than 6.5% seen once. The sample was whole blood. The TCR originated in an adult who was a healthcare worker with PCR-confirmed SARS-CoV-2 infection or an uninfected control (not recorded which).

CDR3 in DNA: TGTGCCTGGAACACAGGGGCCGATACGCAGTATTTT. Translating it yields CAWNTGADTQYF. The chain carries TRBV30 and TRBJ2-3; 7 nucleotides line up with TRBD1. Germline V gene sequence: CDR1 GTSNPN, CDR2 SVGIG (reference sequence). After removal of 4 bases from V and 6 bases from J, the junction contained 4 bases not matched to a gene. The CDR3 spans 12 residues.